A few counts support the clone carrying this T cell receptor beta chain. The CDR3 sequence is 14 residues long. Germline loops: CDR1 WNHNN, CDR2 SYGVQD (reference sequence). V lost 3 bases to trimming and J lost 7 bases, with 12 bases between them. Generated by immunoSEQ multiplex PCR, the TCRdb table keeps only in-frame clones and is missing some. The sample carries around 65,000 clones, approximately 77% recorded once. This entry comes from a study of radiotherapy plus CTLA-4 blockade in lung cancer. This sequence originates from a human donor with non-small cell lung cancer who had a complete response to radiotherapy plus ipilimumab. This specimen consisted of peripheral blood, obtained from a patient treated with radiotherapy plus ipilimumab. The chain combines TRBV10-1 with TRBJ1-4, with a weak D call TRBD1 (6 bases). The CDR3 reads CASSEGGTGEKLFF. The CDR3 coding sequence is TGCGCCAGCAGTGAAGGGGGGACCGGTGAAAAACTGTTTTTT.